This record concerns one T cell receptor beta chain sequence. It lacks a known antigen. It has no much larger one-base neighbor in the sample; base qualities were not kept. This sample stems from a study of long-term antiretroviral therapy in people with HIV (dated by TCRdb to between 2021 and 2024). Regarding the study in general: The earliest samples were collected approximately a decade before the 2015 WHO recommendation for immediate ART, a period when ART was typically delayed until CD4 counts fell. From some 33 adults with confirmed HIV infection, the cohort provided under 200 cryopreserved PBMC samples, gathered serially across a mean of around six years (range 1-12). A retrospective serial study tested whether changes in peripheral blood TRB repertoire composition and diversity were associated with ART initiation and durable HIV suppression. Test extractions of a monoclonal T-cell line alongside 33 polyclonal samples showed no cross-contamination during QIAcube processing. Of the roughly 32 participants with HIV, about a dozen were female. General conclusions and limits of the study: Inferences about post-ART repertoire changes are limited because no data were available on ART adherence, viral resistance or therapy changes. CDR3 length ranges in HIV repertoires were narrower than in controls, and network structure suggested an antigen-experienced repertoire with only a slight naive shift after ART. Because PBMC availability was limited, only the TCR beta chain was sequenced, with no alpha chain pairing. Unsorted PBMC were profiled instead of sorted CD4+ and CD8+ T cells because pre-ART samples had limited cell numbers. The samples span the years 2004 to 2017, and the ART regimens used at that time may not be as effective as current regimens. Expanded TRB clones identified before ART initiation dominated the repertoire across all time points, though the dominance fluctuated and decreased in many PLHIV after ART. Starting ART was linked to a significant rise in TRB diversity, yet even with long-term ART the diversity remained significantly lower than in transplant donor controls.

The immunoSEQ hsTCRB v3.0 assay was used at survey level resolution to sequence the TRB variable region. TRB sequencing targeted a depth of roughly 35,000-55,000 T-cell genomes per sample. Pooled TRB libraries were sequenced on an Illumina MiSeq with a v3 150-cycle kit. The authors' analysis ran thus. Analysis of repertoires was carried out in R inside a reproducible Nextflow workflow spanning QC, data transformation and analysis. LymphoSeq2, an R package for AIRR-Seq data exploration, was used to implement custom analyses. A few samples that yielded fewer than 5000 total TRB sequences were excluded, so that under 200 HIV repertoires were analyzed. Of the approximately 190 retained HIV repertoires, 55 to 60 were collected before and more than 120 after ART initiation. Each repertoire was downsampled to 5000 TRB nucleotide sequences, and summary statistics were averaged across 100 downsampling iterations. The analysis kept only TRB sequences whose CDR3 regions were at least seven amino acids long. Two measures captured diversity: a Shannon entropy-derived clonality score and the Gini coefficient. In the repertoire networks, any two of the top 5000 CDR3 amino acid sequences were linked whenever the two sequences differed by an edit distance of one. Antigen specificity groups and MHC restriction were predicted for TRB CDR3 amino acid sequences with GLIPH2. To flag known CMV, EBV, HIV or tissue antigen associations, CDR3 amino acid sequences were matched against VDJdb and McPAS-TCR. Pre-ART, post-ART and control groups were compared with Wilcoxon signed-rank tests and Holm-Bonferroni correction. TCRdb's version of the immuneACCESS table is confined to in-frame rearrangements and falls short of the full clone set. An unresolved V gene accounts for under half of the shortfall where checked; the remainder is of unknown origin. V and J calls and clone size are those listed in that table; D and trimming were worked out from the DNA. In this sample the table shows roughly 24,000 clones, over 65% of which occur a single time. Less than 9.5% of the sample comes from the top ten.

Taken from cysteine to phenylalanine, the CDR3 has 15 residues. The read is trimmed to its CDR3 DNA, 45 bases read in frame from base 1. V loses 5 bases, J loses 2 bases, and the germline ends lie 10 bases apart. The germline V gene specifies SGHVS as CDR1 and FQNEAQ as CDR2. To be included, a participant needed at least one PBMC sample from before ART initiation plus at least two post-ART samples. Treatment was received in the United States of America by all participants with HIV. Before DNA extraction, cryopreserved samples of about 0.95-10 million PBMC were thawed and then washed. At the time of the earliest PBMC sample, participants with HIV were aged between roughly 20 and 60 years. Per participant, PBMC samples came from 1-4 timepoints prior to ART initiation and 2-8 timepoints following ART initiation, for a median of 7 samples. For every participant, serial HIV viral load, CD4+ T-cell count, ART history and demographic data were obtained. Using a Qiagen kit on a QIAcube, genomic DNA was extracted from unsorted PBMC, with samples processed in batches of 12.

The material sequenced was unsorted PBMCs, taken about 5 years after starting antiretroviral therapy. Recombination connected TRBV7-8 to TRBJ2-6, with an unclear D gene assignment. The sequence was collected from a middle-aged man with HIV. Read as DNA, the sequence is TGTGCCAGCAGCCCCCGAGCTACTGGGGCCAACGTCCTGACTTTC. Its coded protein is CASSPRATGANVLTF.